This record looks at one TCR beta chain sequence and its context. The sample is drawn from a study of blood T cell repertoires in COVID-19. As for the study in general: Acute-phase and convalescent COVID-19 samples originated in the United States, Italy and Spain.

Authors' data handling: Estimates of nucleated cell counts were drawn from the amplification of reference gene primers. The data were produced by immunoSEQ multiplex PCR, yet TCRdb's version contains in-frame clones alone and is incomplete. D and trimming were read from the DNA, whereas the V and J calls and clone size are those reported in that table. The repertoire holds about 250,000 clones, about 90% seen once, with about 6% in the top ten. Enrolled through a virtual design, the participants were between roughly 18 and 90 years of age and came from 24 US areas. Clinical history as reported by participants underpinned cohort assignment. CDR1 is DFQATT and CDR2 is SNEGSKA in the germline V gene (reference sequence). The CDR3 length is 15 residues. V was pared by 3 bases and J by 2 bases, with 9 bases of the junction left unmatched.

The sequencing input was PBMCs or T cells enriched from blood (not recorded which). This TCR derives from a woman aged 25-40 years with acute COVID-19. The rearrangement links TRBV20-1 to TRBJ2-7; 8 bases are shared with TRBD1. CDR3 region: CSASPVTGETYEQYF. The CDR3, as DNA: TGCAGTGCTAGTCCTGTGACAGGGGAAACCTACGAGCAGTACTTC.